These 18 T cell receptor beta chains were sequenced from one sample in a study of shared clonotypes between healthy human individuals. Assay used: immunoSEQ multiplex PCR; TCRdb lists only in-frame clones, some missing. Of around 1,900,000 clones listed, about 93% are singletons. Naive CD8 cells lacked CD45RO and underwent positive selection for CCR7, leaving out terminally differentiated effector memory CD45RA+ cells. The sample comprised naive CD8+ T cells from PBMCs. The receptors stem from a man aged 18 to 29 in good health. Some clones in this sample may be carry-over from other donors' samples.

The chain is built from TRBV29-1 and TRBJ2-1; 9 nucleotides align to TRBD2. Looked up from germline, CDR1 is SQVTM and CDR2 is ANQGSEA. This CDR3 is built from 14 residues. The trim removed 5 bases at V and 7 bases at J, leaving 9 bases unmatched. The CDR3 nucleotides are TGCAGCGTTCTGGGACTAGCATCTCGGAATGAGCAGTTCTTC. Its translation is CSVLGLASRNEQFF.

Of note for this clone: Other DNA sequences in the sample encode the same CDR3. V gene TRBV5-6 combines with J gene TRBJ1-1, with D possibly TRBD1 on 6 matching bases. The CDR3 is 13 amino acids. V shed 5 bases and J shed 1 base, with 9 bases lying between them. CDR1 and CDR2 (germline): SGHDT, YYEEEE. CDR3 in amino acids: CASSRGGNTEAFF. Written as DNA, the CDR3 is TGTGCCAGCAGTCGAGGGGGGAACACTGAAGCTTTCTTT. Looking up the rest from reference TRBV5-6 and TRBJ1-1 gives the full variable domain: DAGVTQSPTHLIKTRGQQVTLRCSPKSGHDTVSWYQQALGQGPQFIFQYYEEEERQRGNFPDRFSGHQFPNYSSELNVNALLLGDSALYLCASSRGGNTEAFFGQGTRLTVV.

The chain carries TRBV29-1 and TRBJ2-7; TRBD1 matches 8 bases. With V trimmed by 6 bases and J by 7 bases, 14 bases remained unmatched. The CDR3 loop spans 14 amino acids. Germline CDR1 and CDR2: SQVTM and ANQGSEA. In DNA, the CDR3 is TGCAGCGTGAAGCTCCGGGACAGGAGGTGGGAGCAGTACTTC. This translates into CSVKLRDRRWEQYF.

A remark on this clone: At one of its ends the junction is not consistent with the germline gene, which may arise from a read error. This chain links TRBV6-1 with TRBJ2-1; TRBD2 aligns across 9 bases. CDR3 length: 15 residues. Germline assignment: CDR1 MNHNS and CDR2 SASEGT. CDR3 in DNA: TGTGCCAGCAGGGAAGCGGGAGGCTCCTACAATGAGCAGTTCTTC. This encodes CASREAGGSYNEQFF.

V gene TRBV29-1 combines with J gene TRBJ2-7; D could derive from TRBD1 or TRBD2 (6 bases each). The CDR3 runs to 13 residues. Germline V gene sequence: CDR1 SQVTM, CDR2 ANQGSEA. V lost 2 bases, J lost 2 bases, and 10 bases lay in between. The CDR3 bases are TGCAGCGTTGAAAGGGGGGTCCCCTACGAGCAGTACTTC. This encodes CSVERGVPYEQYF.

This clone was recorded only once. V usage is TRBV6-1 and J usage is TRBJ2-7, with 8 bases identical to TRBD1. CDR1 is MNHNS, CDR2 SASEGT, per germline. V trimming: 3 bases; J trimming: 2 bases; junction bases outside the gene matches: 15. The CDR3 loop spans 18 amino acids. In nucleotides, the CDR3 is TGTGCCAGCAGTGATTTAGGACAGGGAATTAACCATCCCTACGAGCAGTACTTC. As protein: CASSDLGQGINHPYEQYF.

The chain joins TRBV30 to TRBJ2-4, with a weak D call TRBD2 (5 bases). Germline CDR1 GTSNPN, CDR2 SVGIG (reference sequence). V shed 3 bases and J shed 1 base, with 16 bases lying between them. CDR3 length: 16 residues. CDR3 bases: TGTGCCTGGAGGGGTAGGGAGAACCTGGCCAAAAACATTCAGTACTTC. It yields the protein CAWRGRENLAKNIQYF.

V gene TRBV14 combines with J gene TRBJ1-5, with a tentative D call TRBD1 (6 bases). The V and J ends lost 0 bases and 9 bases respectively, with 9 bases between them. Germline V gene lookup returns CDR1 SGHDN and CDR2 FVKESK. The CDR3 contains 13 residues. DNA for the CDR3: TGTGCCAGCAGCCAAGAGCTCAGGGGGCCCCAGCATTTT. Protein sequence: CASSQELRGPQHF. The whole variable domain, remainder taken from reference TRBV14 and TRBJ1-5, is EAGVTQFPSHSVIEKGQTVTLRCDPISGHDNLYWYRRVMGKEIKFLLHFVKESKQDESGMPNNRFLAERTGGTYSTLKVQPAELEDSGVYFCASSQELRGPQHFGDGTRLSIL.

This chain joins TRBV6-5 and TRBJ2-7, with 7 bases identical to TRBD2. Looked up from germline, CDR1 is MNHEY and CDR2 is SVGAGI. The CDR3 is 14 residues long. J gave up 5 bases and V 2 bases, and 6 bases lay outside the gene matches. The CDR3 DNA reads as TGTGCCAGCAGTTACCGCGGGGGAGTGCACGAGCAGTACTTC. It yields the protein CASSYRGGVHEQYF.

The chain is built from TRBV5-6 and TRBJ2-3; 7 bases line up with TRBD2. Looked up from germline, CDR1 is SGHDT and CDR2 is YYEEEE. The CDR3 runs 17 residues. Trimming removed 0 bases from V and 2 bases from J; junction bases left unmatched: 9. The CDR3 DNA follows: TGTGCCAGCAGCTTGGAGGCTAGCGGAAAAGACACAGATACGCAGTATTTT. Translated, it gives CASSLEASGKDTDTQYF.

Comments on this clone: This CDR3 is also generated by other DNA sequences in the sample. The V and J genes are TRBV27 and TRBJ2-7, with D perhaps TRBD2 (6 bases). Trimming removed 3 bases from V and 1 base from J, with 10 bases in between. The CDR3 is made up of 14 amino acids. Per germline, CDR1 MNHEY and CDR2 SMNVEV (reference sequence). CDR3: CASSFGGTSYEQYF. In DNA, the CDR3 is TGTGCCAGCAGTTTCGGCGGGACGTCCTACGAGCAGTACTTC.

The CDR3 loop reads CASSLGPDTWHGYTF. CDR3 sequence (DNA): TGTGCCAGCAGCTTAGGTCCCGACACTTGGCATGGCTACACCTTC. The chain employs TRBV7-9 and TRBJ1-2, with D unclear. Germline lookup yields CDR1 SEHNR and CDR2 FQNEAQ (reference sequence). This CDR3 has 15 amino acids. Deletions cut 1 base from V and 6 bases from J, with 15 bases between.

The chain joins TRBV28 to TRBJ2-1, with 7 bases identical to TRBD1. Trimming removed 6 bases from V and 8 bases from J; junction bases left unmatched: 13. Germline CDR1 reads MDHEN; CDR2 reads SYDVKM. CDR3 length equals 15 residues. The DNA for the CDR3 is TGTGCCAGCAGCCCCACGACAGGGTTCATCCATGAGCAGTTCTTC. It encodes CASSPTTGFIHEQFF.

In this sample, this clone turned up once. The sample carries other DNA sequences with the same CDR3. This chain connects TRBV6-5 to TRBJ2-7; the match to TRBD1 covers 7 bases. Germline assignment: CDR1 MNHEY and CDR2 SVGAGI. V lost 5 bases, J lost 5 bases, and 3 bases stayed unmatched. CDR3 length equals 12 residues. CDR3 residues: CASSNRGHEQYF. The CDR3 DNA reads TGTGCCAGCAGTAACAGGGGTCACGAGCAGTACTTC.

The CDR3 region is CASSPGPWESGYEQYF. The CDR3 DNA reads as TGTGCCAGCAGCCCAGGACCTTGGGAATCGGGCTACGAGCAGTACTTC. V and J are TRBV7-9 and TRBJ2-7; no reliable D call. CDR3 length: 16 amino acids. The V end lost 5 bases, the J end lost 3 bases, and 20 bases lay between the germline ends. Per germline, CDR1 SEHNR and CDR2 FQNEAQ (reference sequence).

With respect to this clone: This CDR3 is also generated by other DNA sequences in the sample. V and J are TRBV4-1 and TRBJ1-5; D remains unclear. CDR1 and CDR2 (germline): MGHRA, YSYEKL. The CDR3 is 14 residues long. V dropped 1 base and J dropped 4 bases, with 8 bases sitting between them. The CDR3 nucleotides read TGCGCCAGCAGCCAAGGGAGCGGTAATCAGCCCCAGCATTTT. Protein product: CASSQGSGNQPQHF.

CDR3 loop: CASSQGLPGLLTYEQYF. For the CDR3, the DNA is TGCGCCAGCAGCCAAGGGCTTCCGGGACTGCTTACCTACGAGCAGTACTTC. The V and J genes are TRBV4-1 and TRBJ2-7; a possible D gene is TRBD2 (6 bases). The CDR3 is made up of 17 amino acids. Germline V gene lookup returns CDR1 MGHRA and CDR2 YSYEKL. V lost 1 base and J lost 2, with 18 bases in between.

The rearrangement uses TRBV27 and TRBJ2-7; TRBD2 agrees at 9 bases. This CDR3 has 16 residues. Germline V gene lookup returns CDR1 MNHEY and CDR2 SMNVEV (reference sequence). V gave up 7 bases and J gave up 2 bases; unmatched junction bases: 12. CDR3 protein: CASTGRIAGVPYEQYF. CDR3 in DNA: TGTGCCAGCACCGGCCGAATAGCGGGAGTGCCCTACGAGCAGTACTTC.